These 18 T cell receptor beta chains were all obtained from the same sample, sequenced in a study of breast tumors, draining lymph nodes, adjacent tissues. TCRdb re-derived calls from the multiplex PCR reads in MiXCR, one entry per CDR3 protein. Of about 140,000 distinct CDR3 sequences in the sample, 32% are singletons; the top ten hold around 2.5%. Axillary draining lymph nodes of breast cancer patients supplied the node samples. The sample comprised axillary lymph node tissue. The receptors derive from a female donor with breast cancer. Some clones in this sample may be carry-over from other donors' samples.

This clonotype was seen at least ten times. This chain connects TRBV20-1 to TRBJ2-7; D tentatively reads TRBD1 or TRBD2 (5 bases each). CDR1 DFQATT and CDR2 SNEGSKA come from the germline V gene (reference sequence). V shed 7 bases and J shed 1 base, with 14 bases lying between them. CDR3 size: 13 residues. As DNA, the CDR3 is TGCAGTGTTCAAGGGACGGAATCCTACGAGCAGTACTTC. It specifies CSVQGTESYEQYF.

This clonotype was found a few times. This rearrangement joins TRBV28 to TRBJ2-3, with TRBD2 identical over 14 bases. Germline trimming cut 8 bases from V and 0 bases from J; bases unmatched to any gene: 10. The CDR3 is 18 residues long. Germline CDR1 MDHEN, CDR2 SYDVKM. Here the CDR3 DNA reads TGTGCCAGCGGACTAGCGGGGGGCCGTAGGACTAGCACAGATACGCAGTATTTT. Translated, it gives CASGLAGGRRTSTDTQYF. Full variable domain (rest looked up from reference TRBV28 and TRBJ2-3): DVKVTQSSRYLVKRTGEKVFLECVQDMDHENMFWYRQDPGLGLRLIYFSYDVKMKEKGDIPEGYSVSREKKERFSLILESASTNQTSMYLCASGLAGGRRTSTDTQYFGPGTRLTVL.

The chain links TRBV7-3 to TRBJ2-7; 11 bases agree with TRBD1. Germline values: CDR1 SGHTA, CDR2 FQGTGA. Trimming at V came to 8 bases and at J to 5 bases, leaving 5 bases not matched to a gene. CDR3 length: 13 residues. Written as DNA, the CDR3 is TGTGCCAGCGGTCTGGACAGGGGGCACGAGCAGTACTTC. As protein: CASGLDRGHEQYF.

The chain uses TRBV15 and TRBJ2-5; tentative D call: TRBD1 (6 bases). The germline V and J ends were trimmed by 0 bases and 9 bases, with 20 bases remaining between them. From germline, CDR1 is LNHNV and CDR2 YYDKDF (reference sequence). The CDR3 sequence is 16 residues long. The CDR3 region is CATSRDTGHSNQPQYF. Here the CDR3 DNA reads TGTGCCACCAGCAGAGATACAGGGCATAGCAATCAGCCCCAGTACTTC.

A few counts support this clonotype. A read error may explain this, as a much larger clone is one base away. The chain joins TRBV4-1 to TRBJ2-3; D may be TRBD1 or TRBD2 (7 bases each). The CDR3 runs 17 residues. V was clipped by 5 bases and J by 0 bases, with 18 bases between them. CDR1 is MGHRA, CDR2 YSYEKL, per germline. The CDR3 coding sequence is TGCGCCAGCAGCAAATCAGGGGGGGACTCTAGCACAGATACGCAGTATTTT. It is translated as CASSKSGGDSSTDTQYF.

This clonotype was seen many times. The chain is built from TRBV12-3 or TRBV12-4 and TRBJ2-3, with 11 bases that match TRBD2. The junction had 12 bases not matched to a gene; V was cut back by 7 bases and J by 6 bases. This CDR3 has 16 residues. DNA for the CDR3: TGTGCCAGCACCTCAGGCCGTAGCGGGGGGGGTGATACGCAGTATTTT. Its protein is CASTSGRSGGGDTQYF.

The chain employs TRBV28 and TRBJ2-5; weak D call: TRBD2 (6 bases). The CDR3 has 14 amino acids. V shed 3 bases and J shed 5 bases, with 13 bases lying between them. Germline assignment: CDR1 MDHEN and CDR2 SYDVKM. CDR3 loop: CASSFMGGSETQYF. For the CDR3, the DNA is TGTGCCAGCAGTTTTATGGGGGGAAGCGAGACCCAGTACTTC.

Remarks on this clonotype: Because the CDR3 is missing its conserved closing phenylalanine or tryptophan, this is likely a read error. This chain links TRBV7-2 with TRBJ1-6; 7 bases fit TRBD1. CDR1 SGHTA and CDR2 FQGNSA come from the germline V gene. The CDR3 sequence is 14 residues long. In nucleotides, the CDR3 is TGTGCCAACAGCTCGAACAGGGGTAATTCACCCCTCCACCTT. Translation gives CANSSNRGNSPLHL.

J is TRBJ2-7 and V is TRBV20-1, with 10 bases that match TRBD2. The length of the CDR3 is 15 residues. Trimming at V came to 2 bases and at J to 6 bases, leaving 10 bases not matched to a gene. The germline V gene encodes CDR1 DFQATT and CDR2 SNEGSKA (reference sequence). The CDR3 DNA follows: TGCAGTGCTAGAAATAGCGGGAGGCATGGTAGCGAGCAGTACTTC. Its translation is CSARNSGRHGSEQYF.

At least ten counts were recorded for this clonotype. V gene TRBV5-1 combines with J gene TRBJ2-5, with D unresolved. Germline lookup yields CDR1 SGHRS and CDR2 YFSETQ. Trimming took 4 bases from V and 8 from J, leaving 18 bases between them. The CDR3 sequence is 14 residues long. CDR3 DNA: TGCGCCAGCAGCCGCCCAGAGGTAGTTGACACCCAGTACTTC. Protein product: CASSRPEVVDTQYF.

The sample holds many counts of this clonotype. The V and J genes are TRBV15 and TRBJ2-7; D is unclear. Germline CDR1 and CDR2: LNHNV and YYDKDF (reference sequence). Trimming cost V 8 bases and J 1 base, with 15 bases left between them. CDR3 length: 14 amino acids. CDR3 in DNA: TGTGCCACCCCGGTTAGCATTGAATCCTACGAGCAGTACGTC. This translates into CATPVSIESYEQYV.

At least ten counts were recorded for this clonotype. The rearrangement links TRBV19 to TRBJ2-1; D is unclear. Trimming stripped 5 bases from V and 0 bases from J, with 11 bases between. The CDR3 is 15 amino acids. Looked up from germline, CDR1 is LNHDA and CDR2 is SQIVND (reference sequence). In DNA, the CDR3 is TGTGCCAGTAGTTTAAAGCACCGCTCCTACAATGAGCAGTTCTTC. Protein sequence: CASSLKHRSYNEQFF.

There are a few counts of this clonotype. A read error may explain this, as a much larger clone is one base away. This rearrangement joins TRBV6-5 to TRBJ1-2; 8 nucleotides agree with TRBD1. The CDR3 is 15 amino acids. Germline V gene sequence: CDR1 MNHEY, CDR2 SVGAGI. The CDR3 reads CASSETGALVYGYAF. The CDR3 nucleotides read TGTGCCAGCAGTGAGACAGGGGCCCTCGTTTATGGCTACGCCTTC.

The table lists this clonotype with many counts. A single base separates this from a much larger clone, so it may be a read error. The V gene is TRBV7-3, the J gene TRBJ2-6, with 9 nucleotides matching TRBD2. This CDR3 is 20 amino acids long. Germline values: CDR1 SGHTA, CDR2 FQGTGA. CDR3: CASSHPPLAGATSRANVLTF. In nucleotides, the CDR3 is TGTGCCAGCAGCCACCCGCCTTTAGCGGGGGCTACCTCTCGGGCCAACGTCCTGACTTTC.

Ten or more counts support this clonotype. This chain joins TRBV15 and TRBJ2-7; TRBD1 matches at 8 bases. The junction had 4 bases not matched to a gene; V was cut back by 3 bases and J by 6 bases. CDR1 and CDR2 (germline): LNHNV, YYDKDF (reference sequence). CDR3 length: 13 amino acids. CDR3 amino acids: CATSRDRDREQYF. The DNA of the CDR3 is TGTGCCACCAGCAGGGACAGGGATCGCGAGCAGTACTTC.

A few counts support this clonotype. Given a much more abundant clone one base away, this may be a read error. This chain uses TRBV11-2 with TRBJ1-5, with D hard to call. The CDR3 spans 13 residues. The germline V gene has CDR1 SGHAT and CDR2 FQNNGV. The CDR3 DNA sequence: TGTGCCAGCAGCTTAAACAGCAATCCGCCCCAGCATTTT. Protein: CASSLNSNPPQHF. Looking up the rest from reference TRBV11-2 and TRBJ1-5 gives the full variable domain: EAGVAQSPRYKIIEKRQSVAFWCNPISGHATLYWYQQILGQGPKLLIQFQNNGVVDDSQLPKDRFSAERLKGVDSTLKIQPAKLEDSAVYLCASSLNSNPPQHFGDGTRLSIL.

This clonotype was seen many times. V is TRBV20-1 and J is TRBJ1-3, with D uncertain. CDR3 length: 14 residues. Germline V gene lookup returns CDR1 DFQATT and CDR2 SNEGSKA (reference sequence). The ends were cut back, 2 bases at V and 2 bases at J, with 10 bases in the middle. This chain's CDR3 is CSARPRVAGNTIYF. The CDR3 DNA sequence: TGCAGTGCTAGACCTAGGGTAGCTGGAAACACCATATATTTT.

This clonotype was recorded many times. V gene TRBV3-1 combines with J gene TRBJ1-2; D possibly corresponds to TRBD1 (5 bases). CDR3 length: 14 amino acids. From germline, CDR1 is LGHDT and CDR2 YNNKEL (reference sequence). With 0 bases removed from V and 8 bases from J, the gap between germline ends came to 13 bases. CDR3 coding DNA: TGTGCCAGCAGCCAAGAATGGGGCGAGGCCGGCTACACCTTC. This sequence encodes CASSQEWGEAGYTF. Using reference TRBV3-1 and TRBJ1-2 for the parts outside the CDR3, the full variable domain is DTAVSQTPKYLVTQMGNDKSIKCEQNLGHDTMYWYKQDSKKFLKIMFSYNNKELIINETVPNRFSPKSPDKAHLNLHINSLELGDSAVYFCASSQEWGEAGYTFGSGTRLTVV.